The TCR beta chain under discussion was sequenced for a study of cytomegalovirus exposure and HLA in healthy donors. Looking at the study overall: According to later analysis, the same platform produced the 110 or so validation and approximately 630 first-cohort repertoires.

A remark on this clone: Its target is unknown.

TCRdb keeps only in-frame clones here, not all; method: immunoSEQ multiplex PCR. Of about 120,000 clones in the sample, more than 85% were seen once. Points from the study as a whole: Among the CMV-associated chains, a few were confirmed in vitro as specific for CMV antigens. Reports indicated that the classifier achieved high specificity and sensitivity in diagnosing cytomegalovirus status.

Trimming took 3 bases from V and 7 from J, leaving 24 bases between them. CDR1 and CDR2 from the germline V gene are LGHNT and FRNRAP. CDR3 length: 18 residues. The specimen sequenced was PBMCs. This chain joins TRBV12-5 and TRBJ1-4; D possibly corresponds to TRBD1 (6 bases). This sequence originates from a man younger than 35 in good health and CMV-seropositive. DNA of the CDR3: TGTGCTAGTGGTTTAGTGCTCGGGCGACTTATAGGGGGTGAAAAACTGTTTTTT. Protein: CASGLVLGRLIGGEKLFF.